A selection of T cell receptor beta chains follows, all from one sample in a study of T cells in Graves' hyperthyroidism and ophthalmopathy. TCRdb reprocessed the multiplex PCR reads with MiXCR, giving one entry per CDR3 protein. In the table there are about 420,000 distinct CDR3 sequences, 15% to 19% of which are singletons. Material for sequencing was blood. All receptors derive from a woman between 18 and 29 years old with Graves' hyperthyroidism. The CDR3 runs from the conserved cysteine through the conserved F or W. D genes are given only for firm matches. Where a row states a size, it is once, few, many or the class of an expanded clone; other rows omit it.

>many|.|TRBV20-1|TRBJ2-3
TGCAGTGCTAGAGATTGGATCGGCACAGATACGCAGTATTTT
CSARDWIGTDTQYF
>many|.|TRBV10-3|TRBJ2-5
TGTGCCATCAAGGAAACCGGGGAGAGGGAGACCCAGTACTTC
CAIKETGERETQYF
>many|TRBD1|TRBV18|TRBJ1-1
TGTGCCAGCTCAGGGACAGCTACTGAAGCTTTCTTT
CASSGTATEAFF
>many|.|TRBV7-2|TRBJ1-1
TGTGCCAGCAGCTTGAGGGTTGGTGGGACTGAAGCTTTCTTT
CASSLRVGGTEAFF
>few|TRBD1|TRBV6-2/TRBV6-3|TRBJ1-1
TGTGCCAGCAGTTACTCGGGACAGGGAGTTCTGAGCACTGAAGCTTTCTTT
CASSYSGQGVLSTEAFF
>.|TRBD1|TRBV19|TRBJ1-5
TGTGCCAGTAGCAGGAAAGGTCAAACGGGACAGGGATACAATCAGCCCCAGCATTTT
CASSRKGQTGQGYNQPQHF
>few|.|TRBV6-2/TRBV6-3|TRBJ2-2
TGTGCCAGCAGTTACTCGATACGGCATCCCGGGGAGCTGTTTTTT
CASSYSIRHPGELFF
>many|.|TRBV5-6|TRBJ2-5
TGTGCCAGCAGCTTGGTGGGCTTCCAAGAGACCCAGTACTTC
CASSLVGFQETQYF
>.|.|TRBV29-1|TRBJ2-7
TGCAGCGTTGAAGAGGGCGGCTGGCAGTACTTC
CSVEEGGWQYF
>.|.|TRBV19|TRBJ2-7
TGTGCCAGTAGTATAAGGGTTGAAACCTACGAGCAGTACTTC
CASSIRVETYEQYF
>.|TRBD2|TRBV7-9|TRBJ2-3
TGTGCCAGCAGCTTGGCTAGCGGGAGAAATAAGGATACGCAGTATTTT
CASSLASGRNKDTQYF
>many|.|TRBV7-2|TRBJ2-5
TGTGCCAGCAGTTATCGCGGGTCGAAGGTTGAGACCCAGTACTTC
CASSYRGSKVETQYF
>few|.|TRBV20-1|TRBJ1-1
TGCAGTGCTAGTGGGGGGTGGGGCACTGAAGCTTTCTTT
CSASGGWGTEAFF
>few|TRBD1|TRBV5-1|TRBJ2-7
TGCGCCAGCAGCTCCGGGACAGGGCTTCACTACGAGCAGTACTTC
CASSSGTGLHYEQYF
>.|TRBD1|TRBV10-2|TRBJ2-3
TGCGCCAGCAGTTCAGACAGGGTTAGGGCAGATACGCAGTATTTT
CASSSDRVRADTQYF
>many|.|TRBV2|TRBJ2-7
TGTGCCAGCAGTGGGGAGGTGATCTACGAGCAGTACTTC
CASSGEVIYEQYF
>many|.|TRBV18|TRBJ1-6
TGTGCCAGCTCACCAGGAGGGCAGGGTAATTCACCCCTCCACTTT
CASSPGGQGNSPLHF
>few|TRBD1|TRBV5-1|TRBJ1-5
TGCGCCAGCAGCCCCTCCGGGACAGGGGGTCAGCCCCAGCATTTT
CASSPSGTGGQPQHF
>.|TRBD1|TRBV5-1|TRBJ2-3
TGCGCCAGCAGCTCGGGACAGGGGGCTTGGACAGATACGCAGTATTTT
CASSSGQGAWTDTQYF
>many|TRBD2|TRBV27|TRBJ2-5
TGTGCCAGCAGTTTAACACTAGCGGGGGAAGAGACCCAGTACTTC
CASSLTLAGEETQYF
>few|.|TRBV6-2/TRBV6-3|TRBJ2-2
TGTGCCAGCAGTTTCGCCGGGGGGCCATCGAACACCGGGGGGCTGTTTTTT
CASSFAGGPSNTGGLFF
>.|.|TRBV7-9|TRBJ1-1
TGTGCCAGCAGCTTAGGTTGGTCGAACACTGAAGCTTTCTTT
CASSLGWSNTEAFF
>.|TRBD1|TRBV2|TRBJ1-2
TGTGCCAGCAGTGGACAGGGTTTTGGCTACACCTTC
CASSGQGFGYTF